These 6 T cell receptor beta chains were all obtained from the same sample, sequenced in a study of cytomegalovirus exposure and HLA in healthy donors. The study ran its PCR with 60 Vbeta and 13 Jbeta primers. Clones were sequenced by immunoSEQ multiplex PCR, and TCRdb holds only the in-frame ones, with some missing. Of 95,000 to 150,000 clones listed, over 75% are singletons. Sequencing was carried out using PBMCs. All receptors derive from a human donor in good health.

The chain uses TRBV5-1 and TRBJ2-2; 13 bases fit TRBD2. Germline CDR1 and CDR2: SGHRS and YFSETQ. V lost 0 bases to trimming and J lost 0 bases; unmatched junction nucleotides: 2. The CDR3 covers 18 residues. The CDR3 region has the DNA TGCGCCAGCAGCTTGGCACTAGCGGGAGGGTCGAACACCGGGGAGCTGTTTTTT. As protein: CASSLALAGGSNTGELFF.

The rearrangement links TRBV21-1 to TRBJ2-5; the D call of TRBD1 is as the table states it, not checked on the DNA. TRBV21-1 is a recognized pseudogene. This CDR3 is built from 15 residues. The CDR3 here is CAMGTETVLTQTQYF. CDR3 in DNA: TGTGCCATGGGGACAGAAACTGTCCTCACACAGACCCAGTACTTC.

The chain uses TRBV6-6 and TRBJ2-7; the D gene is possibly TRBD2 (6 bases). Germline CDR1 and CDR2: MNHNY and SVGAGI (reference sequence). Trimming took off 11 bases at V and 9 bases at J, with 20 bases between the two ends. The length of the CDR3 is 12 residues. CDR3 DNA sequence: TGTGCCGTTCAGGCGGCGGGGACCGGGCAGTACTTC. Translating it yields CAVQAAGTGQYF.

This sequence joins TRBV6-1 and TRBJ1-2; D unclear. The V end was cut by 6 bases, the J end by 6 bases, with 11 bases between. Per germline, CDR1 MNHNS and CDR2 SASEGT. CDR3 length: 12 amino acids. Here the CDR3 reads CASRREYDGYTF. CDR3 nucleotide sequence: TGTGCCAGCAGGAGGGAGTACGATGGCTACACCTTC.

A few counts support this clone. The CDR3 DNA is TGTGCCAGCAGTGATTGGGGCCTCTCCTACGAGCAGTACTTC. Residues: CASSDWGLSYEQYF. The rearrangement uses TRBV6-5 and TRBJ2-7, with D maybe TRBD1 (5 bases). Germline V lookup: CDR1 MNHEY, CDR2 SVGAGI. CDR3 length: 14 residues. V was shortened by 5 bases and J by 0 bases, with 11 bases between the two germline ends.

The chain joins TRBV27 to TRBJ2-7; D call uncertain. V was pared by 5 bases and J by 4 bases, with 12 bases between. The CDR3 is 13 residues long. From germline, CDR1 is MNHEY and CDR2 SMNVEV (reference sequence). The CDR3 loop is CASSPQVRYEQYF. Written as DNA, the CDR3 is TGTGCCAGCAGTCCTCAGGTCCGATACGAGCAGTACTTC.